One sample yielded the 23 T cell receptor beta chains listed below, sequenced in a study of blood T cells in healthy people across ages. For the second PCR, which ran for roughly 7 to 11 cycles, a sample-barcoded 5' primer and a J-beta primer mix were used. TCRdb reprocessed the 5' RACE reads via MiXCR and lists one record per CDR3 protein. Here the sample spans some 1,500,000 distinct CDR3 sequences, less than 45% being singletons. The sample taken for sequencing was blood. The receptor set was obtained from a young woman in good health.

This clonotype was detected only a few times. This chain uses TRBV4-2 with TRBJ2-2; D possibly matches TRBD1 or TRBD2 (5 bases each). The CDR3 spans 16 residues. V lost 4 bases, J lost 0 bases, and 12 bases lay in between. CDR1 LGHNA and CDR2 YNFKEQ come from the germline V gene. CDR3 amino acids: CASSRGGFANTGELFF. CDR3 DNA sequence: TGTGCCAGCAGCCGGGGCGGGTTCGCGAACACCGGGGAGCTGTTTTTT.

The chain uses TRBV29-1 and TRBJ1-2; possibly TRBD1 for D (5 bases). The CDR3 extends over 13 amino acids. Trimming removed 6 bases from V and 7 bases from J, with 18 bases in between. Germline V CDR1 and CDR2: SQVTM, ANQGSEA. CDR3 in DNA: TGCAGCGTCGCGAACCCGGGACGGTGTGGCTACACCTTC. This encodes CSVANPGRCGYTF.

The chain employs TRBV7-9 and TRBJ2-5, with D perhaps TRBD1 or TRBD2 (5 bases each). The CDR3 is 13 residues long. Trimming removed 5 bases from V and 11 bases from J, with 18 bases in between. Germline V lookup: CDR1 SEHNR, CDR2 FQNEAQ (reference sequence). As DNA, the CDR3 is TGTGCCAGCAGCCCCGGTGGGGGTTGGGGGCAGTACTTC. It translates to CASSPGGGWGQYF.

This clonotype was detected once. Its ends do not fully match the called genes, so a read error is possible. This chain uses TRBV7-2 with TRBJ2-7, with TRBD2 matching over 8 bases. CDR3 size: 15 residues. CDR1 and CDR2 (germline): SGHTA, FQGNSA. CDR3 bases: TGTGCCGGCAGCTTTCGGGTAGCGGGATCGAACGAGCAGTACTTC. This sequence encodes CAGSFRVAGSNEQYF. The variable domain in full, completed from reference TRBV7-2 and TRBJ2-7, reads GAGVSQSPSNKVTEKGKDVELRCDPISGHTALYWYRQSLGQGLEFLIYFQGNSAPDKSGLPSDRFSAERTGGSVSTLTIQRTQQEDSAVYLCAGSFRVAGSNEQYFGPGTRLTVT.

V usage is TRBV29-1 and J usage is TRBJ1-2; D is possibly TRBD1 (6 bases). The ends were cut back, 3 bases at V and 4 bases at J, with 12 bases in the middle. The CDR3 covers 13 residues. Germline V lookup: CDR1 SQVTM, CDR2 ANQGSEA. CDR3 loop: CSVDLGDTYGYTF. The CDR3, as DNA: TGCAGCGTTGATTTAGGGGACACCTATGGCTACACCTTC.

This clonotype appeared many times. This chain links TRBV12-3 or TRBV12-4 with TRBJ1-5, with TRBD1 matching over 8 bases. V dropped 9 bases and J dropped 15; count of bases not matched to a gene: 10. CDR3 length: 11 amino acids. Here the CDR3 DNA reads TGTGCCAGTACCCTGGGACAGGTAATGCATTTT. As protein: CASTLGQVMHF.

This chain connects TRBV29-1 to TRBJ2-7, with D perhaps matching TRBD2 (5 bases). Germline CDR1 SQVTM, CDR2 ANQGSEA. This CDR3 is 14 amino acids long. V lost 4 bases, J lost 2 bases, and 15 bases lay in between. CDR3 in amino acids: CSVVGLSTPYEQYF. Here the CDR3 DNA reads TGCAGCGTTGTTGGACTTTCCACCCCCTACGAGCAGTACTTC.

This clonotype appeared a few times. The chain employs TRBV29-1 and TRBJ2-5; D unclear. Per germline, CDR1 SQVTM and CDR2 ANQGSEA. The CDR3 loop spans 13 amino acids. The ends were cut back, 1 base at V and 2 bases at J, with 8 bases in the middle. CDR3 nucleotides: TGCAGCGTTGAAGGGGAAATTCAAGAGACCCAGTACTTC. This gives the protein CSVEGEIQETQYF.

The genes are TRBV7-2 and TRBJ2-7; the D gene could be TRBD1 or TRBD2 (6 bases each). Germline V gene sequence: CDR1 SGHTA, CDR2 FQGNSA. The V and J ends lost 8 bases and 0 bases respectively, with 14 bases between them. The CDR3 runs to 14 residues. CDR3 nucleotide sequence: TGTGCCAGCCGCCAAGGGGGGTTCTCCTACGAGCAGTACTTC. It yields the protein CASRQGGFSYEQYF.

The gene calls are TRBV12-3 or TRBV12-4 and TRBJ1-2; 10 bases map to TRBD1. The J segment lost 7 bases and the V segment lost 6 bases, leaving 11 bases of the junction unmatched. This CDR3 has 15 residues. DNA of the CDR3: TGTGCCAGCAGCCCGCGACAGGGGGCTCTGAGTGGCTACACCTTC. Residues: CASSPRQGALSGYTF.

As regards this clonotype: One end of the junction varies from germline; a read error may be responsible. This chain links TRBV10-3 with TRBJ1-5; no clear D gene. CDR1 and CDR2 from the germline V gene are ENHRY and SYGVKD. CDR3 length: 13 amino acids. The CDR3 is CPISEEFTQPQHF. CDR3 DNA: TGTCCCATCAGTGAGGAGTTTACTCAGCCCCAGCATTTT.

The chain recombines TRBV10-3 with TRBJ1-1, with D perhaps TRBD1 (6 bases). V lost 3 bases and J lost 0, with 26 bases in between. The CDR3 length is 20 residues. Per germline, CDR1 ENHRY and CDR2 SYGVKD. The CDR3 loop is CAISDSSHTGTPNLNTEAFF. The CDR3, as DNA: TGTGCCATCAGTGACTCCTCTCATACCGGGACACCGAACCTGAACACTGAAGCTTTCTTT.

This chain joins TRBV4-1 and TRBJ1-1, with TRBD1 identical over 8 bases. J lost 0 bases, V lost 1 base, and 10 bases had no gene match. CDR3 length equals 18 residues. CDR1 MGHRA and CDR2 YSYEKL come from the germline V gene. The CDR3 nucleotides are TGCGCCAGCAGCCAAGCCCATGGACAGGGCGACATGAACACTGAAGCTTTCTTT. Residues: CASSQAHGQGDMNTEAFF.

The gene calls are TRBV27 and TRBJ2-1, with 7 nucleotides matching TRBD2. Matching the DNA end better, TRBJ2-7 makes the J call doubtful. CDR1 is MNHEY, CDR2 SMNVEV, per germline (reference sequence). The CDR3 has 16 residues. The CDR3 is CASKPGLVGSYNEQYF. The CDR3 DNA reads as TGTGCCAGCAAACCAGGACTAGTCGGCTCCTACAATGAGCAGTACTTC.

The chain uses TRBV10-3 and TRBJ2-7; 10 bases are shared with TRBD1. The CDR3 totals 14 residues. Per germline, CDR1 ENHRY and CDR2 SYGVKD. The V segment lost 6 bases and the J segment 7 bases; nucleotides outside the gene matches: 9. DNA for the CDR3: TGTGCCATCAGCGCTGGACAGGGGGTCAATGAGCAGTACTTC. Protein product: CAISAGQGVNEQYF.

V gene TRBV7-9 combines with J gene TRBJ2-1, with D maybe TRBD1 (5 bases). CDR1 is SEHNR and CDR2 is FQNEAQ in the germline V gene (reference sequence). This CDR3 is 15 amino acids long. The V gene lost 3 bases and the J gene lost 8 bases, with 17 bases spanning the gap. DNA for the CDR3: TGTGCCAGCAGCTTTTCCCCAGGCAGGGCCGATGAGCAGTTCTTC. This encodes CASSFSPGRADEQFF.

The CDR3 reads CASSLGFWPQHF. CDR3 nucleotide sequence: TGTGCCAGCAGTTTAGGCTTTTGGCCCCAGCATTTT. The rearrangement links TRBV12-3 or TRBV12-4 to TRBJ1-5; D is unclear. CDR3 length: 12 amino acids. With 1 base removed from V and 9 bases from J, the gap between germline ends came to 7 bases.

The V gene is TRBV4-3, the J gene TRBJ1-2; 7 bases line up with TRBD1. The CDR3 runs to 14 residues. Trimming cost V 9 bases and J 0 bases; bases outside gene matches: 7. CDR1 is LGHNA and CDR2 is YSLEER in the germline V gene. In DNA form, the CDR3 reads TGCGCCAGTGCCCAGGGGGTAGCTAACTATGGCTACACCTTC. Its translation is CASAQGVANYGYTF.

The chain has TRBV5-5 and TRBJ2-1, with 7 positions matching TRBD1. Germline trimming cut 3 bases from V and 6 bases from J; bases unmatched to any gene: 12. Germline V CDR1 and CDR2: SGHKS, YYEKEE (reference sequence). This CDR3 comprises 16 residues. In DNA, the CDR3 is TGTGCCAGCAGCTCCAATACAGGGGCCCTAAGCAATGAGCAGTTCTTC. Its protein product is CASSSNTGALSNEQFF.

This clonotype turned up a few times. V and J are TRBV29-1 and TRBJ1-2; no definite D call. The germline V and J ends were trimmed by 0 bases and 4 bases, with 15 bases remaining between them. The CDR3 spans 15 residues. Germline V lookup: CDR1 SQVTM, CDR2 ANQGSEA. Here the CDR3 reads CSVEDRSRASYGYTF. CDR3 bases: TGCAGCGTTGAAGATCGGTCTAGGGCGAGCTATGGCTACACCTTC.

This clonotype has just a few counts. V gene TRBV4-1 combines with J gene TRBJ2-3; the match to TRBD2 covers 13 bases. V lost 6 bases to trimming and J lost 3 bases; unmatched junction nucleotides: 9. The CDR3 covers 17 residues. From germline, CDR1 is MGHRA and CDR2 YSYEKL. Written as DNA, the CDR3 is TGCGCCAGCAGTACGAGACTAGCGGGGGGAGGAACAGATACGCAGTATTTT. It specifies CASSTRLAGGGTDTQYF.

This clonotype was seen just once. The chain recombines TRBV27 with TRBJ2-2, with 7 nucleotides matching TRBD2. Trimming took 3 bases from V and 5 from J; bases not matched to a gene: 15. The CDR3 is 18 residues long. Germline lookup yields CDR1 MNHEY and CDR2 SMNVEV (reference sequence). The CDR3 sequence: CASSFRGGSGSLTGELFF. The CDR3 coding sequence is TGTGCCAGCAGTTTCCGGGGCGGGAGTGGGAGTTTAACCGGGGAGCTGTTTTTT.

The chain links TRBV12-3 or TRBV12-4 to TRBJ2-3; weak D call: TRBD2 (6 bases). The V gene lost 8 bases and the J gene lost 2 bases, with 11 bases spanning the gap. This CDR3 contains 13 residues. DNA of the CDR3: TGTGCCAGCGCTGCGGGGATCACAGATACGCAGTATTTT. This gives the protein CASAAGITDTQYF.